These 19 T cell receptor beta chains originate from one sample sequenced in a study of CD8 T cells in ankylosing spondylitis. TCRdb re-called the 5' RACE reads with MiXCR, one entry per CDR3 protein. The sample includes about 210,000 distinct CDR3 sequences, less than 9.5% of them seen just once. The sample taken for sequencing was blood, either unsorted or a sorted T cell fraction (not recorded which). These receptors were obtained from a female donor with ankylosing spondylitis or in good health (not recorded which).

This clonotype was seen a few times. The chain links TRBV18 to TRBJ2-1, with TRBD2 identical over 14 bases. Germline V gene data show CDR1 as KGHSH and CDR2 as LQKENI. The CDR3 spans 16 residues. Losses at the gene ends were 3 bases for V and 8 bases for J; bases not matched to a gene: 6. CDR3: CASSPPGLAGGHEQFF. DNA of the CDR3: TGTGCCAGCTCACCCCCCGGACTAGCGGGAGGACATGAGCAGTTCTTC.

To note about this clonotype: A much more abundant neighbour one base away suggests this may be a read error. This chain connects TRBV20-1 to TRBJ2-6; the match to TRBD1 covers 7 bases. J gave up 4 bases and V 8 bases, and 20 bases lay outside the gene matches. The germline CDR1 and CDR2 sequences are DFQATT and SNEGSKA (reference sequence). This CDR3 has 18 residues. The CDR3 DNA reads TGCAGTACTAAAGGGTGGGGACAGATTCTTCCCGGGGCCAACGTCCTGACTTTC. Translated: CSTKGWGQILPGANVLTF.

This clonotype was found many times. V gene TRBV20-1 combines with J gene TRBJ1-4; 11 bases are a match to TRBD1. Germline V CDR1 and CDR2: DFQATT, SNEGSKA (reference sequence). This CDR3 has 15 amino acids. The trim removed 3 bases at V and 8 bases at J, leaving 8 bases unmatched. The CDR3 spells CSARPGGQGVEKLFF. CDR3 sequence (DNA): TGCAGTGCTAGGCCCGGGGGACAGGGGGTAGAAAAACTGTTTTTT.

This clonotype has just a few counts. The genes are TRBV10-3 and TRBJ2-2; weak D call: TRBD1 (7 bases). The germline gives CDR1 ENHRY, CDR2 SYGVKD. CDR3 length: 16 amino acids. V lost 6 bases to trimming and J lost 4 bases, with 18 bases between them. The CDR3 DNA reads TGTGCCATCAGGGGCTCGGAGGGGGCAGGCACCGGGGAGCTGTTTTTT. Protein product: CAIRGSEGAGTGELFF.

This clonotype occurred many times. The CDR3 DNA reads TGTGCCAGCGGCCCCATAGGGTCCGGGGCCAACGTCCTGACTTTC. Translation gives CASGPIGSGANVLTF. The chain has TRBV28 and TRBJ2-6, with D unclear. Germline-derived CDR1 and CDR2 are MDHEN and SYDVKM. V was pared by 8 bases and J by 4 bases, with 15 bases between. The CDR3 extends over 15 amino acids. The whole variable domain, remainder taken from reference TRBV28 and TRBJ2-6, is DVKVTQSSRYLVKRTGEKVFLECVQDMDHENMFWYRQDPGLGLRLIYFSYDVKMKEKGDIPEGYSVSREKKERFSLILESASTNQTSMYLCASGPIGSGANVLTFGAGSRLTVL.

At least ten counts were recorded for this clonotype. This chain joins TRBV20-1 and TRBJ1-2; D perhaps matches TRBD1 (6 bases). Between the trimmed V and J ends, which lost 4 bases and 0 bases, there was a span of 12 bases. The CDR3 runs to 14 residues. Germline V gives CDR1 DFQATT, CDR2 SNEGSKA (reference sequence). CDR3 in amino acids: CSATGQYANYGYTF. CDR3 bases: TGCAGTGCTACCGGACAGTATGCTAACTATGGCTACACCTTC.

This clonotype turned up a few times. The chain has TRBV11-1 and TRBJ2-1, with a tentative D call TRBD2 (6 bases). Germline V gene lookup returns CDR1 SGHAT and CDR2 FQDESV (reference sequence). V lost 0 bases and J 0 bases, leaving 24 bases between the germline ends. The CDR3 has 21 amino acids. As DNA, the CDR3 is TGTGCCAGCAGCTTAGCGCTATCTAGGCGGGACCGACCGAGCTCCTACAATGAGCAGTTCTTC. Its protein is CASSLALSRRDRPSSYNEQFF.

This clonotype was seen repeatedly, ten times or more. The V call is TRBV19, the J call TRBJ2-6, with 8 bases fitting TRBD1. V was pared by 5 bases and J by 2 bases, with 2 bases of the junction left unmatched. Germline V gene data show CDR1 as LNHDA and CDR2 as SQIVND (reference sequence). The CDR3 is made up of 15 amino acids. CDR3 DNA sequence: TGTGCCAGTAGTGCGGGACAGGCTGGGGCCAACGTCCTGACTTTC. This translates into CASSAGQAGANVLTF.

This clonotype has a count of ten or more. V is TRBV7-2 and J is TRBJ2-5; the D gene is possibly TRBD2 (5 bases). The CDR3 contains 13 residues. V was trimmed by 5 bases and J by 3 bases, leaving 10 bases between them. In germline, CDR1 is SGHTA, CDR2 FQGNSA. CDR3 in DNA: TGTGCCAGCAGCGAAACTAGGGAAGAGACCCAGTACTTC. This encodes CASSETREETQYF.

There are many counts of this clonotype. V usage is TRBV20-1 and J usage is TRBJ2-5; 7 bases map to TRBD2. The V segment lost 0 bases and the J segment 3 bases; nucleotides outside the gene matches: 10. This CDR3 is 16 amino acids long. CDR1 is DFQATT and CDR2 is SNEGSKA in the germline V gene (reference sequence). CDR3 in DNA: TGCAGTGCTAGAGATCGGTTCTTCGGACTAGAAGAGACCCAGTACTTC. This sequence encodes CSARDRFFGLEETQYF.

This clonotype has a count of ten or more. Here the CDR3 DNA reads TGCAGTGCTAAGGCGGGAACCCGGATTCAGTACTTC. Translated: CSAKAGTRIQYF. The chain is built from TRBV20-1 and TRBJ2-4; possible D gene TRBD2, 6 bases. This CDR3 has 12 residues. With 4 bases removed from V and 10 bases from J, the gap between germline ends came to 14 bases. The germline gives CDR1 DFQATT, CDR2 SNEGSKA (reference sequence).

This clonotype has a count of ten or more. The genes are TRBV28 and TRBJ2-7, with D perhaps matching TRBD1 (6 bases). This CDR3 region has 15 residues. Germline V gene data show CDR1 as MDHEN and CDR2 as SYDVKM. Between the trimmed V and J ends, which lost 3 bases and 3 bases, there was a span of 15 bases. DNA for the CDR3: TGTGCCAGCAGTTTCGATCCCAACAGGGTCTACGAGCAGTACTTC. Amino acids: CASSFDPNRVYEQYF.

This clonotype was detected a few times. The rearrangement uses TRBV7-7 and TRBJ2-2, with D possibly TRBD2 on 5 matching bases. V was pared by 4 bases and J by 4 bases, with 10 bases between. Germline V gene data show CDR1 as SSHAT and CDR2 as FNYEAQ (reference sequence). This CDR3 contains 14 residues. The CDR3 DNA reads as TGTGCCAGCAGCTCCCGCCGGGGCACCGGGGAGCTGTTTTTT. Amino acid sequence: CASSSRRGTGELFF.

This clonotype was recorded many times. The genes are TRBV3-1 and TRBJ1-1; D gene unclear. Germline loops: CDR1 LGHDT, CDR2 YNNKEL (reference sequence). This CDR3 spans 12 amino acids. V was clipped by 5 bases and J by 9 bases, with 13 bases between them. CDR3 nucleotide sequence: TGTGCCAGCAGCTTCCGGAGGAGTCAAGCTTTCTTT. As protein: CASSFRRSQAFF.

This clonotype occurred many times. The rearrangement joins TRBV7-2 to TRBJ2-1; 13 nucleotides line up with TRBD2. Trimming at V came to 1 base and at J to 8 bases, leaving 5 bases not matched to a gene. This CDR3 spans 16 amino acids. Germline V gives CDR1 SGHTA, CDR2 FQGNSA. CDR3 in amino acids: CASSLGTSGSIYEQFF. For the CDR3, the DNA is TGTGCCAGCAGCTTAGGGACTAGCGGGAGCATCTATGAGCAGTTCTTC.

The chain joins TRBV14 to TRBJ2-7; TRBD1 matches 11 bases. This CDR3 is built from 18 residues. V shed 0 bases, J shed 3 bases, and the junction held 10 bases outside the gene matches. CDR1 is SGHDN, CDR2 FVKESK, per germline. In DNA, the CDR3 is TGTGCCAGCAGCCAAGATTCTCGGGGGACAGGGGGAAGCTACGAGCAGTACTTC. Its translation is CASSQDSRGTGGSYEQYF. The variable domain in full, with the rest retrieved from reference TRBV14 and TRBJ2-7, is EAGVTQFPSHSVIEKGQTVTLRCDPISGHDNLYWYRRVMGKEIKFLLHFVKESKQDESGMPNNRFLAERTGGTYSTLKVQPAELEDSGVYFCASSQDSRGTGGSYEQYFGPGTRLTVT.

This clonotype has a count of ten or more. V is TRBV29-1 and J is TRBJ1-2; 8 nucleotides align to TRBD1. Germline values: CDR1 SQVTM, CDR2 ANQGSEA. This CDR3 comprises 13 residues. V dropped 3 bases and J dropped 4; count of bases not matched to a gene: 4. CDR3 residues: CSVDDRGLYGYTF. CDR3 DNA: TGCAGCGTTGACGACAGGGGACTCTATGGCTACACCTTC.

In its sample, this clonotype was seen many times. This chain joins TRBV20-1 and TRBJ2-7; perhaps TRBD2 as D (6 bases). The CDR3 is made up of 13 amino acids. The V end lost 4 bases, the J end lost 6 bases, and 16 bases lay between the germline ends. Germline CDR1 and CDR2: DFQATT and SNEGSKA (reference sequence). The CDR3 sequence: CSAKGLLRGEQYF. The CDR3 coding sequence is TGCAGTGCTAAGGGACTCCTTAGGGGCGAGCAGTACTTC.

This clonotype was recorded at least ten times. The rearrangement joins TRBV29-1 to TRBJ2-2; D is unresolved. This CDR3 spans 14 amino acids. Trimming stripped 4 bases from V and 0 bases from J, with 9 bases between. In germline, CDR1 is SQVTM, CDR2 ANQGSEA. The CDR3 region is CSVASQTNTGELFF. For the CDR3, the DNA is TGCAGCGTTGCCAGCCAGACGAACACCGGGGAGCTGTTTTTT.